This T cell receptor beta chain was observed in a study of blood T cell repertoires in COVID-19. The protocol was immunoSEQ multiplex PCR, while the TCRdb copy is restricted to in-frame clones and leaves out a portion. The sample shows almost 250,000 clones, roughly 85% of them seen only once. Self-reported history from a screening survey and questionnaire set each donor's cohort. V lost 5 bases and J 6 bases, leaving 12 bases between the germline ends. CDR1 and CDR2 (germline): SGHRS, YFSETQ. This CDR3 comprises 12 residues. The sequenced sample was PBMCs or T cells enriched from blood (not recorded which). This sequence originates from a woman in her fifties or sixties with acute COVID-19. The chain couples TRBV5-1 to TRBJ2-7; D perhaps matches TRBD2 (6 bases). CDR3 residues: CASRPGEGEQYF. The CDR3 DNA sequence: TGCGCCAGCAGACCGGGAGAGGGCGAGCAGTACTTC. Drawing the rest from reference TRBV5-1 and TRBJ2-7, the complete variable domain is KAGVTQTPRYLIKTRGQQVTLSCSPISGHRSVSWYQQTPGQGLQFLFEYFSETQRNKGNFPGRFSGRQFSNSRSEMNVSTLELGDSALYLCASRPGEGEQYFGPGTRLTVT.